This note documents a single T cell receptor (beta chain) sequence. The sample is drawn from a study of blood T cell repertoires in COVID-19. Only in-frame clones appear in the TCRdb table, and some are missing; sequencing was by immunoSEQ multiplex PCR. There are tens of thousands of clones in the sample; about nine tenths occur only once, and 20% to 25% lies in the top ten. Trimming removed 5 bases from V and 7 bases from J; junction bases left unmatched: 13. This CDR3 is built from 16 residues. Per the germline V gene, CDR1 is SEHNR and CDR2 is FQNEAQ (reference sequence). This sequence was found in an elderly woman with COVID-19, enrolled during active disease. Sequencing was performed on peripheral blood. V gene TRBV7-9 combines with J gene TRBJ1-2, with 10 bases fitting TRBD1. CDR3 nucleotides: TGTGCCAGCAGCCCCGCCCTACGACAGGGGGCGGGTGGCTACACCTTC. This sequence encodes CASSPALRQGAGGYTF.